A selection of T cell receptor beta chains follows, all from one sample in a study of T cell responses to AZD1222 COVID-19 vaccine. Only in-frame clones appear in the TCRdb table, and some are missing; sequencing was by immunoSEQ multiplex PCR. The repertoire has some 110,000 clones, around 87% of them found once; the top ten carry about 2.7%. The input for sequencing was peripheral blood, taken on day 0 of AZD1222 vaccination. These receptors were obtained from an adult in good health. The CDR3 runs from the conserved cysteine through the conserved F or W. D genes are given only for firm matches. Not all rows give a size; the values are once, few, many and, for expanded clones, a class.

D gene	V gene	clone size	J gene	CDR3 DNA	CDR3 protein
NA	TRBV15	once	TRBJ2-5	TGTGCCACCGCTAGAGTCAAACGAGAGACCCAGTACTTC	CATARVKRETQYF
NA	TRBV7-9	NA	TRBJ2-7	TGTGCCAGCAGCTTTGCTTCTTCCAGGGCCGACGAGCAGTACTTC	CASSFASSRADEQYF
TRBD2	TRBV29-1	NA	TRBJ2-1	TGCAGCGTCGCGGGACTAGCGGGAGACAATGAGCAGTTCTTC	CSVAGLAGDNEQFF
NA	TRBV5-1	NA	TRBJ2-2	TGCGCCAGCAGCTTGCGAGGCGGTGGCGGGGAGCTGTTTTTT	CASSLRGGGGELFF
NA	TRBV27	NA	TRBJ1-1	TGTGCCAGTAAACTCCTAGGGGGGGTTGATACTGAAGCTTTCTTT	CASKLLGGVDTEAFF
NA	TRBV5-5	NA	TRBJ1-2	TGTGCCAGCAGCTGGAGCTCGGGGATGGGTGGCTACACCTTC	CASSWSSGMGGYTF
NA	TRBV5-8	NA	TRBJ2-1	TGTGCCAGCAGCGCCGAGTTATTAGTCCCCAATGAGCAGTTCTTC	CASSAELLVPNEQFF
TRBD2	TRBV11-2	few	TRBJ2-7	TGTGCCAGCAGCTTAGAGTCTAGCGGTGTTGGGTACTTC	CASSLESSGVGYF
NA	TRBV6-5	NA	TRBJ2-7	TGTGCCAGCAGTTACGCCACGGGGCAGAGTGTGCAGCAGTACTTC	CASSYATGQSVQQYF
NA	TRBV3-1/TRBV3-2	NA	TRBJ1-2	TGTGCCAGCAGCCAAGATCCGGCAGGGGCGAGTGGCTACACCTTC	CASSQDPAGASGYTF
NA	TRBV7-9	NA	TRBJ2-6	TGTGCCAGCAACATCGACTCTGGGGCCAACGTCCTGACTTTC	CASNIDSGANVLTF
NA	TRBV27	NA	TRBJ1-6	TGTGCCAGCAGTTTGGTTATCTATAATTCACCCCTCCACTTT	CASSLVIYNSPLHF
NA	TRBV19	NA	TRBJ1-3	TGTGCCAGCCACTTAAACGGAGGAACGGGGACCGGCTCTGGAAACACCATATATTTT	CASHLNGGTGTGSGNTIYF
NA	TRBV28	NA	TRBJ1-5	TGTGCCAGCAGTACCGGTTGGGAGCCCCAGCATTTT	CASSTGWEPQHF
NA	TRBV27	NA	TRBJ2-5	TGTGCCAGCAGCTCGGACTACCAAGAGACCCAGTACTTC	CASSSDYQETQYF
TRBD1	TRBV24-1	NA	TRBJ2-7	TGTGCCACCAGTGAACAGGACAGGGAAACGGGAGAGCAGTACTTC	CATSEQDRETGEQYF
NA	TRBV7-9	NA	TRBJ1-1	TGTGCCAGCAGCTTAGGCCAGGGGAACACTGAAGCTTTCTTT	CASSLGQGNTEAFF
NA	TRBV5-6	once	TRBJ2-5	TGTGCCAGCAGTCCTTTGACTAATCAAGAGACCCAGTACTTC	CASSPLTNQETQYF
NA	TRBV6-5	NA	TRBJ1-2	TGTGCCAGCAGTCCCCTGGGAAGGGAGGATGGCTACACCTTC	CASSPLGREDGYTF
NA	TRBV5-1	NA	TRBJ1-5	TGCGCCAGCAGCACTCTCCCGTCGGGGCAGCCCCAGCATTTT	CASSTLPSGQPQHF
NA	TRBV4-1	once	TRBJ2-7	TGCGCCAGCAGCCAAGCCTGGCGTAGCCGTTCCTACGAGCAGTACTTC	CASSQAWRSRSYEQYF
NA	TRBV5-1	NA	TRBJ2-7	TGCGCCAGCAGCTTGGAGCCCCTCAATCACGAGCAGTACTTC	CASSLEPLNHEQYF
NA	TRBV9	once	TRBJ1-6	TGTGCCAGCAGCGAGGACTCCTATAATTCACCCCTCCACTTT	CASSEDSYNSPLHF
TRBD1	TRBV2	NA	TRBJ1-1	TGTGCCAGCAGTGGTATTCGGACAGGGAACACTGAAGCTTTCTTT	CASSGIRTGNTEAFF
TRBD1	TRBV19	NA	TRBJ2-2	TGTGCCACTACGGGGACAGGAGCGAACACCGGGGAGCTGTTTTTT	CATTGTGANTGELFF
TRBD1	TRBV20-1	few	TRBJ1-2	TGCAGTGCTAGTAACGGACAGGGGACTCCCTATGGCTACACCTTC	CSASNGQGTPYGYTF
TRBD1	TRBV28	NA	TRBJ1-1	TGTGCCAGCAGCCGACAGGGTACCAACACTGAAGCTTTCTTT	CASSRQGTNTEAFF
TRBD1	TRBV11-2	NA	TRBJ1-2	TGTGCCAGCAGCCAACAGGGGTACTATGGCTACACCTTC	CASSQQGYYGYTF
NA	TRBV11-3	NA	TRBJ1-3	TGTGCCAGCAGCCTGGGCACTGGAAACACCATATATTTT	CASSLGTGNTIYF
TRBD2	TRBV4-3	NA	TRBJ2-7	TGCGCCAGCAGCCAACTAGCGGGAGTCTCCTACGAGCAGTACTTC	CASSQLAGVSYEQYF
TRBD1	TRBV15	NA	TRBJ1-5	TGTGCCACCAGCAGAGGGGACAGCGGCGGTCAGCCCCAGCATTTT	CATSRGDSGGQPQHF
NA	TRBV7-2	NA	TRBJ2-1	TGTGCCAGCAGCTCTGGACGGTGGAGCAACAATGAGCAGTTCTTC	CASSSGRWSNNEQFF
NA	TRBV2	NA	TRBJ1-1	TGTGCCAGCAGCGATGGGGGGAGGCTGAACACTGAAGCTTTCTTT	CASSDGGRLNTEAFF
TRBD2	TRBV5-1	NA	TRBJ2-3	TGCGCCAGCAGCTTGAGTCTAGCGGGGGGGCCGGATACGCAGTATTTT	CASSLSLAGGPDTQYF
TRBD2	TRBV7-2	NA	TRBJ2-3	TGTGCCAGCAGCTACGGGACTAGCGGGAGTTATACGCAGTATTTT	CASSYGTSGSYTQYF